Shown below are 7 T cell receptor beta chains from a single sample sequenced in a study of T cells in localized non-small cell lung cancer. Profiled with immunoSEQ multiplex PCR; TCRdb holds only in-frame clones, not every one. Among under 60,000 clones listed, 75% to 90% were seen once. The specimen was peripheral blood, collected before any cancer treatment. The receptors originated from a male donor older than 55 with stage III squamous cell lung carcinoma.

The rearrangement links TRBV5-6 to TRBJ1-2; 8 nucleotides agree with TRBD1. The V gene's germline CDR1 is SGHDT and CDR2 YYEEEE. The CDR3 has 15 residues. V gave up 4 bases and J gave up 5 bases; unmatched junction bases: 10. CDR3 region: CASSPWAGGAYGYTF. The CDR3 bases are TGTGCCAGCAGCCCCTGGGCAGGGGGCGCGTATGGCTACACCTTC.

This clone was seen just once. J is TRBJ2-6 and V is TRBV18, with 8 bases identical to TRBD2. Trimming removed 6 bases from V and 2 bases from J; junction bases left unmatched: 9. The germline V gene encodes CDR1 KGHSH and CDR2 LQKENI. The length of the CDR3 is 17 residues. For the CDR3, the DNA is TGTGCCAGCTCCGGTCGGGCAGCGGGAGCTGGGGCCAACGTCCTGACTTTC. This translates into CASSGRAAGAGANVLTF.

This chain connects TRBV10-3 to TRBJ2-6; no clear D gene. The CDR3 contains 13 residues. Looked up from germline, CDR1 is ENHRY and CDR2 is SYGVKD. V was shortened by 2 bases and J by 4 bases, with 3 bases between the two germline ends. CDR3 sequence reads: CAISETGANVLTF. The CDR3 DNA sequence: TGTGCCATCAGTGAGACCGGGGCCAACGTCCTGACTTTC.

This clone was recorded only once. CDR3 nucleotide sequence: TGTGCCAGCTCTCTCTATGAAAAACTGTTTTTT. Translated: CASSLYEKLFF. The chain combines TRBV18 with TRBJ1-4, with no clear D. Germline CDR1 reads KGHSH; CDR2 reads LQKENI. The CDR3 has 11 residues. V was trimmed by 6 bases and J by 6 bases, leaving 5 bases between them.

V and J are TRBV5-1 and TRBJ2-3; 8 bases map to TRBD1. V gave up 3 bases and J gave up 0 bases; unmatched junction bases: 3. The germline CDR1 and CDR2 sequences are SGHRS and YFSETQ. This CDR3 has 15 residues. CDR3 bases: TGCGCCAGCAGCTCGACAGGGGCTAGCACAGATACGCAGTATTTT. This translates into CASSSTGASTDTQYF.

The chain is built from TRBV18 and TRBJ1-1; D is unclear. This CDR3 is built from 14 residues. The germline CDR1 and CDR2 sequences are KGHSH and LQKENI. V lost 2 bases and J 1 base, leaving 8 bases between the germline ends. The CDR3 DNA follows: TGTGCCAGCTCACCAAGGACCCCGAACACTGAAGCTTTCTTT. Translated: CASSPRTPNTEAFF.

As DNA, the CDR3 is TGTGCCTGGAGTGTGAGGGGAAGGAGCTATGGCTACACCTTC. Its protein is CAWSVRGRSYGYTF. The chain employs TRBV30 and TRBJ1-2; possible D gene TRBD1, 5 bases. The CDR3 covers 14 residues. V lost 0 bases and J 4 bases, leaving 12 bases between the germline ends. Germline values: CDR1 GTSNPN, CDR2 SVGIG (reference sequence).